This TCR beta chain was identified in a study of blood T cell repertoires in COVID-19. At the level of the study: Donors in the United States, Italy and Spain gave samples during acute or convalescent COVID-19.

In the study's own analysis: Amplification of reference gene primers was used by the study to estimate nucleated cell counts. TCRdb's table, derived via immunoSEQ multiplex PCR, lists solely in-frame clones and lacks some. The V and J calls and clone size are taken from that table; D and trimming were inferred from the DNA. The table lists some 350,000 clones, more than 75% of them singletons. Germline-derived CDR1 and CDR2 are LNHNV and YYDKDF (reference sequence). Between the trimmed V and J ends, which lost 1 base and 0 bases, there was a span of 10 bases. The CDR3 spans 16 residues. Enrolled during active infection, Seattle patients were then followed longitudinally.

The source is a woman aged 45-59 years with COVID-19, enrolled during active disease. The chain carries TRBV15 and TRBJ1-3; D is undetermined. Source material: peripheral blood. The CDR3, as DNA: TGTGCCACCAGCAGAGTTCGCAGATACTCTGGAAACACCATATATTTT. Amino acids: CATSRVRRYSGNTIYF.